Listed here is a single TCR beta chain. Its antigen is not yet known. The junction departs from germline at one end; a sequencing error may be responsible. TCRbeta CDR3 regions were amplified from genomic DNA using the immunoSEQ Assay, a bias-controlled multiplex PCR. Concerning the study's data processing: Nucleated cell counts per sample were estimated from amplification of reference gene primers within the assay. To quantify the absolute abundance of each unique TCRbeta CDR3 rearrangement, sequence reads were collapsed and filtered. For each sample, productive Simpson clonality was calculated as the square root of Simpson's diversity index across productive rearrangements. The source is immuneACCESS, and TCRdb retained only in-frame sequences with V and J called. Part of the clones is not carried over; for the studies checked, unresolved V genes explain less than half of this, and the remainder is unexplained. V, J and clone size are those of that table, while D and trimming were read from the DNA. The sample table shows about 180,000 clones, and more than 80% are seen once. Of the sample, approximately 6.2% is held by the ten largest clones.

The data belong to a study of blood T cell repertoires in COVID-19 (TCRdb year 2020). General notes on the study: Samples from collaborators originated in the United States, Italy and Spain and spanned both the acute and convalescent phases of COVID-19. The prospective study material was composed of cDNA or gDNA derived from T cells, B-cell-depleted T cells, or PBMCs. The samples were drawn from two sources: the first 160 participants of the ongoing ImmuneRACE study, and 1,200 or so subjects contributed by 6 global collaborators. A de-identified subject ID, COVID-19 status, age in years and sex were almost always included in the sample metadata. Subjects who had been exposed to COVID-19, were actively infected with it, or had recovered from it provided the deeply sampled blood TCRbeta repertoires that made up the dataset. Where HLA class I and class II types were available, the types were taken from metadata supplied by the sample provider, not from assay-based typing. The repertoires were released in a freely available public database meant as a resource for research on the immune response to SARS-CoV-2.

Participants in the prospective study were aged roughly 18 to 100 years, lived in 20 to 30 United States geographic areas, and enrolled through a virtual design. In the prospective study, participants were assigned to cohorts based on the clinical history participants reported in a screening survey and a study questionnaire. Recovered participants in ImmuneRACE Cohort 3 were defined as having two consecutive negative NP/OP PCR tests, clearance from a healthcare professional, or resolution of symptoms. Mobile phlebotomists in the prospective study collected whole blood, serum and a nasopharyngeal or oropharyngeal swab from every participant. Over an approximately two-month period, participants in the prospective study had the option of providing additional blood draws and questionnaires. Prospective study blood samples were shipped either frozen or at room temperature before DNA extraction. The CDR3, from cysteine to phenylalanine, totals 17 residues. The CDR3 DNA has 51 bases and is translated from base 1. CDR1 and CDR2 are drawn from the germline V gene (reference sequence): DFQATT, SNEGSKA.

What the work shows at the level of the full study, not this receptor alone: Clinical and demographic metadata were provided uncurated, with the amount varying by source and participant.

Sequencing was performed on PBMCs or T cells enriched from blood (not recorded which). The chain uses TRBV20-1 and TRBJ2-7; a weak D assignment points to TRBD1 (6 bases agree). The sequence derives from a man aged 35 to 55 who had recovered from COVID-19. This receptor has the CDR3 CSASRGIRVGAYYERYF. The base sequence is TGCAGTGCTAGTCGGGGCATCCGTGTGGGGGCGTACTACGAGCGGTACTTC.